What follows are 29 T cell receptor beta chains derived from one specimen sequenced in a study of blood T cell repertoires in COVID-19. The protocol was immunoSEQ multiplex PCR, while the TCRdb copy is restricted to in-frame clones and leaves out a portion. The table records about 210,000 clones, about 91% of them present only once. The sample consisted of PBMCs or T cells enriched from blood (not recorded which). All receptors come from a man between 18 and 29 years old with acute COVID-19.

This clone appeared a single time. The rearrangement joins TRBV6-5 to TRBJ1-2; D remains unclear. Germline V gene sequence: CDR1 MNHEY, CDR2 SVGAGI. CDR3 length equals 12 residues. Trimming took 6 bases from V and 0 from J, leaving 5 bases between them. CDR3 sequence reads: CASRHPNYGYTF. In nucleotides, the CDR3 is TGTGCCAGCAGACACCCTAACTATGGCTACACCTTC.

DNA of the CDR3: TGTGCCATCAGTGCCACTAGAAATGAGCAGTTCTTC. As protein: CAISATRNEQFF. The genes are TRBV10-3 and TRBJ2-1; maybe TRBD2 (5 bases). The CDR3 is 12 amino acids. The germline CDR1 and CDR2 sequences are ENHRY and SYGVKD. Trimming removed 4 bases from V and 7 bases from J, with 8 bases in between.

The chain recombines TRBV27 with TRBJ2-7; D may be TRBD2 (6 bases). Germline-derived CDR1 and CDR2 are MNHEY and SMNVEV (reference sequence). This CDR3 has 17 amino acids. V was trimmed by 4 bases and J by 2 bases, leaving 21 bases between them. CDR3 coding DNA: TGTGCCAGCAGTTCCAGGGTCGGCCGCGGGGAGACCTACGAGCAGTACTTC. This translates into CASSSRVGRGETYEQYF.

The table lists this clone with a few counts. The rearrangement uses TRBV7-8 and TRBJ1-5, with a tentative D call TRBD1 (6 bases). This CDR3 region has 14 residues. Germline V CDR1 and CDR2: SGHVS, FQNEAQ. Trimming pared 2 bases from V and 7 bases from J, leaving 12 bases between. The CDR3 region has the DNA TGTGCCAGCAGCTTATCCAGGGGATACCAGCCCCAGCATTTT. It is translated as CASSLSRGYQPQHF. The whole variable domain, remainder taken from reference TRBV7-8 and TRBJ1-5, is GAGVSQSPRYKVAKRGQDVALRCDPISGHVSLFWYQQALGQGPEFLTYFQNEAQLDKSGLPSDRFFAERPEGSVSTLKIQRTQQEDSAVYLCASSLSRGYQPQHFGDGTRLSIL.

Here the CDR3 DNA reads TGTGCCAGCAGTACAGGGAGAACCGGGGAGCTGTTTTTT. Protein sequence: CASSTGRTGELFF. The chain has TRBV6-2 or TRBV6-3 and TRBJ2-2; tentative D call: TRBD1 (6 bases). The germline V gene encodes CDR1 MNHEY and CDR2 SVGEGT. The CDR3 has 13 amino acids. V was cut by 5 bases and J by 5 bases, with 9 bases left in between.

The J gene is TRBJ2-1, the V gene TRBV21-1; the table's D gene call, TRBD2, was not cross checked with the DNA. TRBV21-1 is annotated as a pseudogene. The CDR3 covers 17 residues. The DNA for the CDR3 is TGTGCCAGCAGCAAAGCCAGAGAGCGGGAGACCTACAATGAGCAGTTCTTC. Its protein is CASSKARERETYNEQFF.

V is TRBV5-1 and J is TRBJ1-3; 9 bases agree with TRBD1. Germline CDR1 SGHRS, CDR2 YFSETQ. V lost 0 bases and J lost 7; bases outside the gene matches: 5. The length of the CDR3 is 15 residues. CDR3 sequence reads: CASSLGDRDSNTIYF. In nucleotides, the CDR3 is TGCGCCAGCAGCTTGGGGGACAGGGATAGCAACACCATATATTTT.

The chain employs TRBV28 and TRBJ2-5; 11 nucleotides match TRBD2. Germline CDR1 MDHEN, CDR2 SYDVKM. With 5 bases clipped from V and 1 base from J, the junction kept 12 bases outside the gene matches. This CDR3 comprises 18 residues. The CDR3 loop reads CASSGLAGPPHSQETQYF. The DNA of the CDR3 is TGTGCCAGCAGTGGACTAGCGGGCCCCCCTCATTCCCAAGAGACCCAGTACTTC.

The rearrangement uses TRBV18 and TRBJ2-1, with a possible D match to TRBD1 (6 bases). V dropped 0 bases and J dropped 6 bases, with 12 bases sitting between them. This CDR3 is built from 15 residues. The germline gives CDR1 KGHSH, CDR2 LQKENI. This CDR3 is CASSPPGAVLNEQFF. CDR3 DNA sequence: TGTGCCAGCTCACCACCGGGGGCGGTCCTCAATGAGCAGTTCTTC. The full variable domain, with the rest looked up from reference TRBV18 and TRBJ2-1, is NAGVMQNPRHLVRRRGQEARLRCSPMKGHSHVYWYRQLPEEGLKFMVYLQKENIIDESGMPKERFSAEFPKEGPSILRIQQVVRGDSAAYFCASSPPGAVLNEQFFGPGTRLTVL.

At least ten counts were recorded for this clone. This sequence joins TRBV6-1 and TRBJ2-3; the D is unclear. Germline assignment: CDR1 MNHNS and CDR2 SASEGT. This CDR3 contains 15 residues. The germline V and J ends were trimmed by 2 bases and 0 bases, with 9 bases remaining between them. The CDR3 coding sequence is TGTGCCAGCAGTGAATTACATGGTAGCACAGATACGCAGTATTTT. It codes for CASSELHGSTDTQYF.

The chain combines TRBV6-1 with TRBJ1-5; TRBD1 agrees at 9 bases. In germline, CDR1 is MNHNS, CDR2 SASEGT. This CDR3 contains 14 residues. Germline trimming cut 6 bases from V and 4 bases from J; bases unmatched to any gene: 4. The CDR3, as DNA: TGTGCCAGCAGGTCGGACAGGGGAAATCAGCCCCAGCATTTT. Translation: CASRSDRGNQPQHF.

The table lists this clone with a count of one. This chain uses TRBV19 with TRBJ1-5, with TRBD1 as a possible D gene (5 bases). Germline V gene lookup returns CDR1 LNHDA and CDR2 SQIVND (reference sequence). The V end was cut by 5 bases, the J end by 2 bases, with 7 bases between. This CDR3 region has 13 residues. In DNA form, the CDR3 reads TGTGCCAGTAGTCAAGGGGGCAATCAGCCCCAGCATTTT. This encodes CASSQGGNQPQHF.

This clone was observed a handful of times. The chain uses TRBV5-4 and TRBJ2-3; the match to TRBD2 covers 7 bases. The germline V gene has CDR1 SGHNT and CDR2 YYREEE (reference sequence). With V trimmed by 6 bases and J by 5 bases, 9 bases remained unmatched. CDR3 length equals 14 residues. The CDR3 loop reads CASKSGLVLDTQYF. The DNA for the CDR3 is TGTGCCAGCAAAAGTGGACTAGTCTTAGATACGCAGTATTTT. The whole variable domain, remainder taken from reference TRBV5-4 and TRBJ2-3, is ETGVTQSPTHLIKTRGQQVTLRCSSQSGHNTVSWYQQALGQGPQFIFQYYREEENGRGNFPPRFSGLQFPNYSSELNVNALELDDSALYLCASKSGLVLDTQYFGPGTRLTVL.

The chain combines TRBV13 with TRBJ2-6, with 12 bases that match TRBD2. The CDR3 is 17 residues long. After removal of 3 bases from V and 4 bases from J, the junction contained 4 bases not matched to a gene. Germline loops: CDR1 PRHDT, CDR2 FYEKMQ (reference sequence). The CDR3 here is CASSFGLAGTGANVLTF. The CDR3 DNA sequence: TGTGCCAGCAGCTTCGGACTAGCGGGAACGGGGGCCAACGTCCTGACTTTC.

The J gene is TRBJ1-1, the V gene TRBV5-1, with D perhaps TRBD1 (5 bases). V lost 0 bases to trimming and J lost 0 bases, with 9 bases between them. CDR1 SGHRS and CDR2 YFSETQ come from the germline V gene. This CDR3 has 15 amino acids. CDR3 residues: CASSLAGGVNTEAFF. In nucleotides, the CDR3 is TGCGCCAGCAGCTTGGCCGGAGGGGTGAACACTGAAGCTTTCTTT.

The J gene is TRBJ1-5, the V gene TRBV6-5, with D possibly TRBD1 on 6 matching bases. V was pared by 10 bases and J by 4 bases, with 20 bases between. The CDR3 is made up of 15 amino acids. Germline V gives CDR1 MNHEY, CDR2 SVGAGI. The CDR3 sequence is CATRTGNSRNQPQHF. DNA of the CDR3: TGTGCCACCCGTACAGGGAACAGTAGGAATCAGCCCCAGCATTTT.

The chain joins TRBV30 to TRBJ1-2, with 7 bases aligning to TRBD1. From germline, CDR1 is GTSNPN and CDR2 SVGIG (reference sequence). Losses at the gene ends were 1 base for V and 7 bases for J; bases not matched to a gene: 15. The CDR3 contains 16 residues. The CDR3 bases are TGTGCCTGGAGTGGCTCGGAGGGGGCTGTGTTAGTTGGCTACACCTTC. It yields the protein CAWSGSEGAVLVGYTF.

The V call is TRBV5-5, the J call TRBJ1-2; D remains ambiguous. The germline CDR1 and CDR2 sequences are SGHKS and YYEKEE (reference sequence). This CDR3 is built from 14 residues. The V gene lost 0 bases and the J gene lost 5 bases, with 11 bases spanning the gap. CDR3 sequence: CASSLETTPYGYTF. The DNA for the CDR3 is TGTGCCAGCAGCTTGGAGACAACCCCTTATGGCTACACCTTC.

This chain uses TRBV10-2 with TRBJ1-5; D possibly corresponds to TRBD1 (6 bases). V was clipped by 3 bases and J by 6 bases, with 6 bases between them. Germline V lookup: CDR1 WSHSY, CDR2 SAAADI. The CDR3 runs 12 residues. The CDR3 DNA sequence: TGCGCCAGCAGTGAAGGGGGTCAGCCCCAGCATTTT. This sequence encodes CASSEGGQPQHF.

The J gene is TRBJ1-6, the V gene TRBV28; possible D gene TRBD1, 5 bases. The germline V gene has CDR1 MDHEN and CDR2 SYDVKM. V gave up 5 bases and J gave up 10 bases, with 21 bases separating them. The CDR3 loop spans 16 amino acids. The CDR3 reads CASSPDREGPRSPLHF. CDR3 nucleotide sequence: TGTGCCAGCAGTCCCGACAGAGAAGGCCCAAGATCACCCCTCCACTTT.

The chain employs TRBV5-1 and TRBJ2-3; TRBD2 aligns across 8 bases. V shed 4 bases, J shed 6 bases, and the junction held 13 bases outside the gene matches. This CDR3 spans 16 amino acids. CDR1 and CDR2 from the germline V gene are SGHRS and YFSETQ. CDR3 region: CASSPEDGREGDTQYF. CDR3 sequence (DNA): TGCGCCAGCAGCCCAGAGGACGGGAGGGAGGGGGATACGCAGTATTTT.

The chain is built from TRBV2 and TRBJ2-2; 8 nucleotides align to TRBD1. This CDR3 is built from 19 residues. Germline V gene data show CDR1 as SNHLY and CDR2 as FYNNEI. With 4 bases clipped from V and 2 bases from J, the junction kept 15 bases outside the gene matches. CDR3 nucleotide sequence: TGTGCCAGCAGTGGGTTATATGGACAGGGCAAATTAAACACCGGGGAGCTGTTTTTT. This translates into CASSGLYGQGKLNTGELFF.

This chain connects TRBV5-6 to TRBJ1-4; D ambiguous. This CDR3 is built from 11 residues. Trimming shortened V by 5 bases and J by 10 bases, and 9 bases separated the two germline ends. Germline V gene data show CDR1 as SGHDT and CDR2 as YYEEEE. The DNA for the CDR3 is TGTGCCAGCAGTTCGGGAGTAAAACTGTTTTTT. This gives the protein CASSSGVKLFF.

V gene TRBV30 combines with J gene TRBJ2-7, with TRBD2 matching over 8 bases. V dropped 2 bases and J dropped 5; count of bases not matched to a gene: 8. Per the germline V gene, CDR1 is GTSNPN and CDR2 is SVGIG (reference sequence). CDR3 length equals 14 residues. The DNA for the CDR3 is TGTGCCTGGAGTATAACTAGCGGTGGGAACGAGCAGTACTTC. Translation gives CAWSITSGGNEQYF.

The chain carries TRBV11-3 and TRBJ2-1, with 7 bases identical to TRBD2. Per the germline V gene, CDR1 is SGHNT and CDR2 is YENEEA. This CDR3 has 15 amino acids. V was pared by 5 bases and J by 5 bases, with 9 bases of the junction left unmatched. The CDR3: CASSRGLVSDNEQFF. The DNA of the CDR3 is TGTGCCAGCAGCCGCGGACTAGTTTCTGACAATGAGCAGTTCTTC.

The chain combines TRBV5-4 with TRBJ2-7; tentatively, D is TRBD2 (6 bases). V was cut by 4 bases and J by 0 bases, with 14 bases left in between. This CDR3 is built from 15 residues. CDR1 SGHNT and CDR2 YYREEE come from the germline V gene (reference sequence). The CDR3 region has the DNA TGTGCCAGCAGCCCGGGGGACCGACACTCCTACGAGCAGTACTTC. Translated, it gives CASSPGDRHSYEQYF.

The chain links TRBV24-1 to TRBJ1-4, with a tentative D call TRBD1 (6 bases). The CDR3 totals 15 residues. Germline loops: CDR1 KGHDR, CDR2 SFDVKD. Trimming cost V 4 bases and J 4 bases, with 12 bases left between them. The CDR3 reads CATSEGHKLNEKLFF. The CDR3, as DNA: TGTGCCACCAGTGAGGGACATAAGCTTAATGAAAAACTGTTTTTT.

The V call is TRBV4-1, the J call TRBJ2-7; possibly TRBD2 for D (6 bases). Germline lookup yields CDR1 MGHRA and CDR2 YSYEKL. Trimming took off 1 base at V and 6 bases at J, with 13 bases between the two ends. This CDR3 contains 14 residues. CDR3 protein: CASSQGQGGGEQYF. CDR3 DNA: TGCGCCAGCAGCCAAGGGCAGGGAGGTGGCGAGCAGTACTTC.

The chain recombines TRBV4-3 with TRBJ2-2; TRBD2 matches 9 bases. The CDR3 has 18 amino acids. With V trimmed by 0 bases and J by 7 bases, 12 bases remained unmatched. The germline V gene encodes CDR1 LGHNA and CDR2 YSLEER. CDR3 sequence: CASSQDDSGRLRVGELFF. As DNA, the CDR3 is TGCGCCAGCAGCCAAGACGATAGCGGGAGACTTCGGGTCGGGGAGCTGTTTTTT.